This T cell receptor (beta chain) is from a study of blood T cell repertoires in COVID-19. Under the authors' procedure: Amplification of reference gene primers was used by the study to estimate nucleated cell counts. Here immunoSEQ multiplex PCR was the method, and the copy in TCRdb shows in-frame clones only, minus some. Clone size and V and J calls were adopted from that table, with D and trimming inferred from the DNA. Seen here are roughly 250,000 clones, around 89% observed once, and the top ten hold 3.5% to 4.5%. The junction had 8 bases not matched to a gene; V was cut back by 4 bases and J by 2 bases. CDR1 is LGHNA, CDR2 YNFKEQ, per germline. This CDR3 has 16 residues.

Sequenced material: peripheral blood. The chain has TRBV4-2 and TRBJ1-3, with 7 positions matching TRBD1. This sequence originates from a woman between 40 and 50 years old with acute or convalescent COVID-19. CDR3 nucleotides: TGTGCCAGCAGCCTGAGGGGGCTTAATGCTGGAAACACCATATATTTT. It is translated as CASSLRGLNAGNTIYF.